This TCR beta chain comes out of a study of vaccination effects on CD4 cells after COVID-19. A note on this clone: Its antigen remains unknown.

CD4+ T cells specific for antigen were expanded with viral peptide pools by the ViraFEST assay before sequencing. CD4+ T cell isolation took place after approximately 11 days of culture. Two-dose BNT162b2 or mRNA-1273 vaccination was given to participants. IL-2 medium was substituted for half the medium on days 3 and 7. Study-level findings and limits: There was only 1 of 255 vaccine-induced clones in healthy vaccinees that cross-reacted with common cold coronaviruses.

Measured with immunoSEQ multiplex PCR; TCRdb has only the in-frame clones, and not every one. This table holds approximately 17,000 clones, approximately 70% found once. Material: CD4+ T cells from PBMCs cultured with SARS-CoV-2 spike peptides, obtained after COVID-19 vaccination. This sequence originates from a human donor who received a COVID-19 vaccine.

CDR3 nucleotide sequence: TGTGCCAGCAGCTTGGTTCGGGACAATGAGCAGTTCTTC. The encoded protein is CASSLVRDNEQFF. The rearrangement uses TRBV5-4 and TRBJ2-1; D unresolved. Trimming stripped 0 bases from V and 5 bases from J, with 6 bases between. The CDR3 has 13 amino acids. Germline V gene lookup returns CDR1 SGHNT and CDR2 YYREEE (reference sequence).